This T cell receptor beta chain is from a study of early T cells in non-severe SARS-CoV-2 infection. TCRdb re-called the 5' RACE reads through MiXCR, storing one row per CDR3 protein. This repertoire shows tens of thousands of distinct CDR3 sequences, over 10% found once; its top ten account for approximately 4.8%. There are a few counts of this clonotype. The trim removed 6 bases at V and 6 bases at J, leaving 7 bases unmatched. This CDR3 is built from 16 residues. The germline V gene encodes CDR1 SEHNR and CDR2 FQNEAQ (reference sequence). This TCR derives from an adult who was a healthcare worker with PCR-confirmed SARS-CoV-2 infection or an uninfected control (not recorded which). V usage is TRBV7-9 and J usage is TRBJ2-1; 14 nucleotides line up with TRBD2. Sequenced: whole blood. CDR3 loop: CASSSSGLAGANEQFF. In DNA form, the CDR3 reads TGTGCCAGCAGTTCCTCGGGACTAGCGGGGGCCAATGAGCAGTTCTTC. The variable domain in full, with the rest retrieved from reference TRBV7-9 and TRBJ2-1, is DTGVSQNPRHKITKRGQNVTFRCDPISEHNRLYWYRQTLGQGPEFLTYFQNEAQLEKSRLLSDRFSAERPKGSFSTLEIQRTEQGDSAMYLCASSSSGLAGANEQFFGPGTRLTVL.